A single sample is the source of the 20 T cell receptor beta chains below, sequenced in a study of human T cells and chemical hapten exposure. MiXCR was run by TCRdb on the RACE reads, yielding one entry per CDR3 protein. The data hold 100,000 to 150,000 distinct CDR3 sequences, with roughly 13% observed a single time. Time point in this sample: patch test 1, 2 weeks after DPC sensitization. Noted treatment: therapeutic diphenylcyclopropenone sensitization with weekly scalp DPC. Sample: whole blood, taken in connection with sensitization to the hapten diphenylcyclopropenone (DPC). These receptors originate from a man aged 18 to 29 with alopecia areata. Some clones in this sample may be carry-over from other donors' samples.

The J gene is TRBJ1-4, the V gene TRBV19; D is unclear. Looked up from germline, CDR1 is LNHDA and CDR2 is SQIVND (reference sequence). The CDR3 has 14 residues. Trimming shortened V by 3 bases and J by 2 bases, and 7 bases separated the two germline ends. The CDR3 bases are TGTGCCAGTAGTATCTTGGCGACTAATGAAAAACTGTTTTTT. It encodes CASSILATNEKLFF.

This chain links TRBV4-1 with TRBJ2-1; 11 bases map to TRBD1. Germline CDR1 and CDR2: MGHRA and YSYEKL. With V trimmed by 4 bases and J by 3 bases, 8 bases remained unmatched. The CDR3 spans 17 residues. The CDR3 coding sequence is TGCGCCAGCAGCCTCGAGCGGACAGGGGGCTACTACAATGAGCAGTTCTTC. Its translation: CASSLERTGGYYNEQFF.

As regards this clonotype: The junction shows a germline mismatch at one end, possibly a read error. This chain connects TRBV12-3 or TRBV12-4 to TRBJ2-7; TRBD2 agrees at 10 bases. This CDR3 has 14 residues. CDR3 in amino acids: CASSVAGGTYEQYF. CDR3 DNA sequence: TGTGCCAGCAGTGTAGCGGGGGGCACCTACGAGCAGTACTTC.

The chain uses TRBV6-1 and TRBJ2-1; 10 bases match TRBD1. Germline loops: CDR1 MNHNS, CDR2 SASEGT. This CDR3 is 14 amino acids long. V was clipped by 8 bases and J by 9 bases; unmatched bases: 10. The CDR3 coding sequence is TGTGCCAGCCGAGCACGACAGGGGGCAGGTGAGCAGTTCTTC. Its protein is CASRARQGAGEQFF.

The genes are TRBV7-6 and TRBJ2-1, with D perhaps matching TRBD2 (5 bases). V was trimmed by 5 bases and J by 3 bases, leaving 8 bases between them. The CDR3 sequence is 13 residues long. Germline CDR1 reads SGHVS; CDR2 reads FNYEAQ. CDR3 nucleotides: TGTGCCAGCAGCGCCGGGAACTACAATGAGCAGTTCTTC. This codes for CASSAGNYNEQFF.

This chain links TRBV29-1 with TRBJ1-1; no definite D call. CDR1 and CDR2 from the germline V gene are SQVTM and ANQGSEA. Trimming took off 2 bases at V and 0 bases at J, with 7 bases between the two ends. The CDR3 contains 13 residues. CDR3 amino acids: CSVEYSMNTEAFF. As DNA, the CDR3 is TGCAGCGTTGAATACTCGATGAACACTGAAGCTTTCTTT. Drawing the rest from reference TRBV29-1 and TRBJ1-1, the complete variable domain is SAVISQKPSRDICQRGTSLTIQCQVDSQVTMMFWYRQQPGQSLTLIATANQGSEATYESGFVIDKFPISRPNLTFSTLTVSNMSPEDSSIYLCSVEYSMNTEAFFGQGTRLTVV.

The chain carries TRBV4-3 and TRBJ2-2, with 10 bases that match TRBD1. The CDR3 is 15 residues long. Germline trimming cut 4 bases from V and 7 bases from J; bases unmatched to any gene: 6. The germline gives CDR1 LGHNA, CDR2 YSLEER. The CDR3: CASSRSDRGDGELFF. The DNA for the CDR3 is TGCGCCAGCAGCCGGTCGGACAGGGGGGACGGGGAGCTGTTTTTT.

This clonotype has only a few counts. CDR3 nucleotides: TGCAGTGCTAGGAGACTAGCGGGGAACACCGGGGAGCTGTTTTTT. It encodes CSARRLAGNTGELFF. The V call is TRBV20-1, the J call TRBJ2-2, with 10 bases identical to TRBD2. This CDR3 is built from 15 residues. Germline V lookup: CDR1 DFQATT, CDR2 SNEGSKA (reference sequence). The trim removed 3 bases at V and 1 base at J, leaving 2 bases unmatched.

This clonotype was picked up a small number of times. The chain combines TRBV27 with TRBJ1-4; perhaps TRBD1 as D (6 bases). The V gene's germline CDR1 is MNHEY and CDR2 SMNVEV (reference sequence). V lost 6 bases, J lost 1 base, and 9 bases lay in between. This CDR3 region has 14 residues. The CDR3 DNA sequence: TGTGCCAGCAGAAGGGGGAGAACTAATGAAAAACTGTTTTTT. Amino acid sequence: CASRRGRTNEKLFF.

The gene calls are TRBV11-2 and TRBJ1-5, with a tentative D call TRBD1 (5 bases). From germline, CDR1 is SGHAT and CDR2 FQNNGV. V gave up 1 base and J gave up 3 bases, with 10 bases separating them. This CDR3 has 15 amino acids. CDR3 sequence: CASSLGQTFNQPQHF. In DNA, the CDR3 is TGTGCCAGCAGCTTAGGACAGACTTTCAATCAGCCCCAGCATTTT.

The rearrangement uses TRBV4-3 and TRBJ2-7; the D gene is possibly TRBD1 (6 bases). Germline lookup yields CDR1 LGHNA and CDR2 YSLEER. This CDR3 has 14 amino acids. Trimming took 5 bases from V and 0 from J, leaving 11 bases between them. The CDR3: CASSLGTFSYEQYF. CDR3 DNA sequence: TGCGCCAGCAGCTTAGGGACATTCTCCTACGAGCAGTACTTC.

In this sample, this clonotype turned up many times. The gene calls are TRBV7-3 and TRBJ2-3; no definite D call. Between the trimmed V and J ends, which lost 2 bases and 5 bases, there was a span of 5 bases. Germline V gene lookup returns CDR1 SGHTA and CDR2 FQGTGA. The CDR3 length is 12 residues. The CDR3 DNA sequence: TGTGCCAGCAGCTTATACGGAGATACGCAGTATTTT. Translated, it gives CASSLYGDTQYF.

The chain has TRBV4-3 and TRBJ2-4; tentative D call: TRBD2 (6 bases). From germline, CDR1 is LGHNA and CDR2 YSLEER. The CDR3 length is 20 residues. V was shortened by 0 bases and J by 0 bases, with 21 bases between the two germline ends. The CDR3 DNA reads TGCGCCAGCAGCCAAGATCGATACAGAACTGCTAGCGTAGCCAAAAACATTCAGTACTTC. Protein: CASSQDRYRTASVAKNIQYF.

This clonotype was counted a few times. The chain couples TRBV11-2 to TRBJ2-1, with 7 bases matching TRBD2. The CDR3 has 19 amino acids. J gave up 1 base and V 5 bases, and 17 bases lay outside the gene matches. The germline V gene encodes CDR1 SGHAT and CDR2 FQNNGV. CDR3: CASSVTSERRSLSYNEQFF. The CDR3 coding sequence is TGTGCCAGCAGCGTCACTAGCGAGAGACGATCTCTTTCCTACAATGAGCAGTTCTTC. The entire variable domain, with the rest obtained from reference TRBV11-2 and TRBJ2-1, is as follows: EAGVAQSPRYKIIEKRQSVAFWCNPISGHATLYWYQQILGQGPKLLIQFQNNGVVDDSQLPKDRFSAERLKGVDSTLKIQPAKLEDSAVYLCASSVTSERRSLSYNEQFFGPGTRLTVL.

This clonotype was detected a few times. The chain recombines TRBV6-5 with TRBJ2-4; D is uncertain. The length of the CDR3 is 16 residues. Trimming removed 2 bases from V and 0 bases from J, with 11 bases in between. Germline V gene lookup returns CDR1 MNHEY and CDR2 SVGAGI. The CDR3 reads CASSYAAALAKNIQYF. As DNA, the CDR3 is TGTGCCAGCAGTTACGCTGCGGCCTTAGCCAAAAACATTCAGTACTTC.

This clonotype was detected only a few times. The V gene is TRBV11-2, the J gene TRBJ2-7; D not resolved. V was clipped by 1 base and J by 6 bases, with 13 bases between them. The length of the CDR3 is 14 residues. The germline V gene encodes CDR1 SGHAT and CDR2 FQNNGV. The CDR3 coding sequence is TGTGCCAGCAGCTTAGCACTCCGTTCGGGCGAGCAGTACGTC. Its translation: CASSLALRSGEQYV.

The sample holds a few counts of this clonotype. This chain's CDR3 is CASSPLGNTQYF. CDR3 coding DNA: TGTGCCAGCAGCCCTCTTGGTAATACGCAGTATTTT. This chain links TRBV7-6 with TRBJ2-3; D is unclear. The CDR3 has 12 amino acids. V was pared by 5 bases and J by 7 bases, with 10 bases between. From germline, CDR1 is SGHVS and CDR2 FNYEAQ.

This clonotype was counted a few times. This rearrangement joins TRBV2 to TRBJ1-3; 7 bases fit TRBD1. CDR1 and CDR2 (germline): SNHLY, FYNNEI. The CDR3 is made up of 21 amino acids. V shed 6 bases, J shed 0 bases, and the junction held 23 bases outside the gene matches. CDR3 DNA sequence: TGTGCCAGCAGAAGGCATAGAAGCCGTTGGGACAGCCACAACTCTGGAAACACCATATATTTT. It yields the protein CASRRHRSRWDSHNSGNTIYF. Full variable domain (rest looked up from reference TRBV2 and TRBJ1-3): EPEVTQTPSHQVTQMGQEVILRCVPISNHLYFYWYRQILGQKVEFLVSFYNNEISEKSEIFDDQFSVERPDGSNFTLKIRSTKLEDSAMYFCASRRHRSRWDSHNSGNTIYFGEGSWLTVV.

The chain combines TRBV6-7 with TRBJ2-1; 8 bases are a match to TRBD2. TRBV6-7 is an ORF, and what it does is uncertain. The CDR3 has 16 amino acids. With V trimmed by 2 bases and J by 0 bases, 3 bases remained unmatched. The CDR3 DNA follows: TGTGCCAGCAGTTACATTCTAGCGGGCTCCTACAATGAGCAGTTCTTC. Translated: CASSYILAGSYNEQFF.

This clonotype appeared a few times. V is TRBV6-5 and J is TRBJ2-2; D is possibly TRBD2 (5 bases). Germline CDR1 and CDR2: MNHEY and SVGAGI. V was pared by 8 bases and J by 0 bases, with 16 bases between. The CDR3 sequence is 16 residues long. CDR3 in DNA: TGTGCCAGCCGGGGAACGACCCCCGCGAACACCGGGGAGCTGTTTTTT. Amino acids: CASRGTTPANTGELFF.